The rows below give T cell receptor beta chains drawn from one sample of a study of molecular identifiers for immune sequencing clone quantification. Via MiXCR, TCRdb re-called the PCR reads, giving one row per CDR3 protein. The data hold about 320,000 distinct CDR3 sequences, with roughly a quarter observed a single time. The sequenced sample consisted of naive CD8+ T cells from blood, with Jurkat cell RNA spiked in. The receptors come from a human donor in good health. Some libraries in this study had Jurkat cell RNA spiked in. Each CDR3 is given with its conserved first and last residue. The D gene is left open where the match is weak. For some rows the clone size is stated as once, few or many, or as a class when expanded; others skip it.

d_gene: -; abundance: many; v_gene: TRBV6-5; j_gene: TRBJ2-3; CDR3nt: TGTGCCAGCAGTTACTCGACTCTAGGAGATACGCAGTATTTT; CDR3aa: CASSYSTLGDTQYF
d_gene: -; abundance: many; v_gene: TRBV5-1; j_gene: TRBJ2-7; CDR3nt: TGCGCCAGCAGCCAACCTAAAGACCCGAGGAGGGGCTCCTACGAGCAGTACTTC; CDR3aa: CASSQPKDPRRGSYEQYF
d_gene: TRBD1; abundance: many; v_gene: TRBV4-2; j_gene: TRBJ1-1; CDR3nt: TGTGCCAGCAGCCACGGGACAGGGGACATAAACACTGAAGCTTTCTTT; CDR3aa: CASSHGTGDINTEAFF
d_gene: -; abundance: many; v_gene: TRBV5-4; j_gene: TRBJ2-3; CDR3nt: TGTGCCAGCAGCTTGGCCCCACAGTCAAGCACAGATACGCAGTATTTT; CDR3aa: CASSLAPQSSTDTQYF
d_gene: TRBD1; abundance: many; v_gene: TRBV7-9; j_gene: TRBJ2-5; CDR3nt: TGTGCCAGCAGCTCGGACAGGGTCCTAGGATATATTGAGACCCAGTACTTC; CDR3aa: CASSSDRVLGYIETQYF
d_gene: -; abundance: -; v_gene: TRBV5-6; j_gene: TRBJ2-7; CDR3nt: TGTGCCAGCAGCTTAATAAGAGCCGGTCCGAGCTCCTACGAGCAGTACTTC; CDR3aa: CASSLIRAGPSSYEQYF
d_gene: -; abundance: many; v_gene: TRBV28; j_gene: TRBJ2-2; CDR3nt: TGTGCCAGCAGCCCCCGGGACTCCTCCGAGGAGCTGTTTTTT; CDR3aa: CASSPRDSSEELFF
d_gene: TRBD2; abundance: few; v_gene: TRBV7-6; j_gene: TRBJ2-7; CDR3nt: TGTGCCAGCAGCTCCCTAGCGGGCCTATACGAGCAGTACTTC; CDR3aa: CASSSLAGLYEQYF
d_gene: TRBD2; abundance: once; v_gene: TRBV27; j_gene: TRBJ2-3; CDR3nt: TGTGCCAGCAGTTTTGGTGGCGGGAGCTACACAGATACGCAGTATTTT; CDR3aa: CASSFGGGSYTDTQYF
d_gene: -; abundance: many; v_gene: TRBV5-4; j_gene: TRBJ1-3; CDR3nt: TGTGCCAGCAGCCCGGACACCTCTGGAAACACCATATATTTT; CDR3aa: CASSPDTSGNTIYF
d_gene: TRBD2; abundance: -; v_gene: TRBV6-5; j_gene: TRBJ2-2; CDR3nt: TGTGCCAGCAGTTCCAGGACTAGCGGCCTGGAGCTGTTTTTT; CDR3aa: CASSSRTSGLELFF
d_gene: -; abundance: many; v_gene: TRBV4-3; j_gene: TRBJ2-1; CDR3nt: TGCGCCAGCAGCCAAGATTTGGGGAATGAGCAGTTCTTC; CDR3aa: CASSQDLGNEQFF
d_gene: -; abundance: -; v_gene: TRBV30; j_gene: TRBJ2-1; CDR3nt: TGTGCCTGGAGCGACCAACCAGCCGATGAGCAGTTCTTC; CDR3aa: CAWSDQPADEQFF
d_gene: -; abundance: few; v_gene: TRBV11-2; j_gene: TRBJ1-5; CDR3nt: TGTGCCAGCAGCTCGCGGCCCGGAGGATATGGCAATCAGCCCCAGCATTTT; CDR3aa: CASSSRPGGYGNQPQHF
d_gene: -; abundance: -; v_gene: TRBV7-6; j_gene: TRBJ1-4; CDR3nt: TGTGCCAGCAGCCCCAATGGCTATGGCAGTCACGAAAAACTGTTTTTT; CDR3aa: CASSPNGYGSHEKLFF
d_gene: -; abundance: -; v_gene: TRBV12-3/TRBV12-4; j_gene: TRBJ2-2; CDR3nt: TGTGCCAGCAGTCGGCCAGGGTTAAGCGGGGAGCTGTTTTTT; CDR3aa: CASSRPGLSGELFF
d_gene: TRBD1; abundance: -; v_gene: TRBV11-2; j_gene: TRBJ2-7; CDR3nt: TGTGCCAGCGCTTCAGGGGGAAATGCCTACGAGCAGTACTTC; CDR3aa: CASASGGNAYEQYF
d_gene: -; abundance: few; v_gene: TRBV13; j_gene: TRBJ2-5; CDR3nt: TGTGCCAGCAGCATAGGTCAAGAGACCCAGTACTTC; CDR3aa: CASSIGQETQYF
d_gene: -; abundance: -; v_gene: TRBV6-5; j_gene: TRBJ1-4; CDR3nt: TGTGCCAGCAGTTCTAGTGAAAAACTGTTTTTT; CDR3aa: CASSSSEKLFF
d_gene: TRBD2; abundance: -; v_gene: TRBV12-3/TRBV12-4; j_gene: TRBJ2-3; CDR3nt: TGTGCCAGCCGGGGGGGAGTCCAACTACGCACAGATACGCAGTATTTT; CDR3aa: CASRGGVQLRTDTQYF
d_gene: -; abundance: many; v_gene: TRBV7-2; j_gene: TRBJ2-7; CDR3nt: TGTGCCAGCAGCTCGGCACCCTACGAGCAGTACTTC; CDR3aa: CASSSAPYEQYF
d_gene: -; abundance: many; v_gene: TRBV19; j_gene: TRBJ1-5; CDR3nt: TGTGCCAGTAATCTGGGTGGGGTTTTTCAGCCCCAGCATTTT; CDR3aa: CASNLGGVFQPQHF
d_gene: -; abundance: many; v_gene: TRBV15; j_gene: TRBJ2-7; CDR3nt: TGTGCCACCAGCAGCTTTCGGGACGGCCTCTACGAGCAGTACTTC; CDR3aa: CATSSFRDGLYEQYF
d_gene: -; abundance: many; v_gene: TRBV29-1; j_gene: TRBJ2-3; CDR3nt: TGCAGCGTTGAGATTGCCGCAGATACGCAGTATTTT; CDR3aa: CSVEIAADTQYF
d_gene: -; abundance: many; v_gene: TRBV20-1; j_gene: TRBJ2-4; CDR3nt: TGCAGTGCTGGCTTGCTAGCCAAAAACATTCAGTACTTC; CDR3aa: CSAGLLAKNIQYF
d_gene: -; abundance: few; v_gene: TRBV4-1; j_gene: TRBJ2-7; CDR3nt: TGCGCCAGCAGCCAAGGGCAGGGTTTGCCCTACGAGCAGTACTTC; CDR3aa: CASSQGQGLPYEQYF
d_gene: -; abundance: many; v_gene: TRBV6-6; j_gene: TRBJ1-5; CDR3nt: TGTGCCAGCAGTGATAGGGACGGGCCCAATCAGCCCCAGCATTTT; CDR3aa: CASSDRDGPNQPQHF
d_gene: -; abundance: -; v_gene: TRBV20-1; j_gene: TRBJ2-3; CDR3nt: TGCAGTGCTTTTGGGACCACAGATACGCAGTATTTT; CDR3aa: CSAFGTTDTQYF
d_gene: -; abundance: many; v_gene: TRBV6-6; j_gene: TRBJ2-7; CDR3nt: TGTGCCAGCAGTTTAACCTTAGTGGCGGGGCACTCCTACGAGCAGTACTTC; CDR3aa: CASSLTLVAGHSYEQYF
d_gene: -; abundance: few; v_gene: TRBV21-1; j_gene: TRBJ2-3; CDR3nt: TGTGCCAGCAGCATAGACCGGAGGAGCACAGATACGCAGTATTTT; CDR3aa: CASSIDRRSTDTQYF
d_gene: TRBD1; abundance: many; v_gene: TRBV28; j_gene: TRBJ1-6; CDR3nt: TGTGCCAGCAGTGCCCCGGACAGGATTAATTCACCCCTCCACTTT; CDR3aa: CASSAPDRINSPLHF
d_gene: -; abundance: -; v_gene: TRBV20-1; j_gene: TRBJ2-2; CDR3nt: TGCATTGCTTGGACGGACACCGGGGACCTGTTTTTT; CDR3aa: CIAWTDTGDLFF
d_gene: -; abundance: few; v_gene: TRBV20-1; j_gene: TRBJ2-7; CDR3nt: TGCAGTGCTAGGGCGCGCGGGGGCTTCTACGAGCAGTACTTC; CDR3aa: CSARARGGFYEQYF
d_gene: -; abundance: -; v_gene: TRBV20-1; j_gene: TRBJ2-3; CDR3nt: TGCAGTGCTAGAGTAGCGGAACCGGGTTACACGCAGTATTTT; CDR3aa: CSARVAEPGYTQYF
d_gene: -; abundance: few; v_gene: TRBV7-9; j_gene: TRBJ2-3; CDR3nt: TGTGCCAGCAGCCCCATAGAAGGTAGCGGCCTCACAGATACGCAGTATTTT; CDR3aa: CASSPIEGSGLTDTQYF
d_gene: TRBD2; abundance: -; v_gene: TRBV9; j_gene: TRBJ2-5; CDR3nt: TGTGCCAGCAGCCCCTCGGGTCCGCGGGAGATGTTGGAGACCCAGTACTTC; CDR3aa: CASSPSGPREMLETQYF
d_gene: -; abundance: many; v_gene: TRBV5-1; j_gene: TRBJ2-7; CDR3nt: TGCGCCAGCAGCTTTCGTGACGAGGAGCAGTACTTC; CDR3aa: CASSFRDEEQYF
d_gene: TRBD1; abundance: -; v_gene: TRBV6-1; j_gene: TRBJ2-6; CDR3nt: TGTGCCAGCAGTGAAGTAGTCTGGGGGACAGGAAGCTCTGGGGCCAACGTCCTGACTTTC; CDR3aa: CASSEVVWGTGSSGANVLTF
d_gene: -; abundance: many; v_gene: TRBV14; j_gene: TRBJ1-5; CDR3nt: TGTGCCAGCAGCCAAGAATCGAGACAGGCGAGTTATAGCAATCAGCCCCAGCATTTT; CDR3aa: CASSQESRQASYSNQPQHF
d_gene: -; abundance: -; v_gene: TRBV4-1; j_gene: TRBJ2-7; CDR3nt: TGCGCCAGCAGCCAACCGGGACAACCACTCTACGAGCGGTACTTC; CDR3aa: CASSQPGQPLYERYF
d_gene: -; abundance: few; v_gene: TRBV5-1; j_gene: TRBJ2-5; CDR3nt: TGCGCCAGCAGCTTTGAGTTGTGGGGGGAGACCCAGTACTTC; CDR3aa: CASSFELWGETQYF
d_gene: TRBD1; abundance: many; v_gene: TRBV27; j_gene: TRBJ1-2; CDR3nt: TGTGCCAGCAGTTTGGACAGGGGGCTTTCCGGCTACACCTTC; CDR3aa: CASSLDRGLSGYTF